This entry lists 11 T cell receptor beta chains sequenced from one sample in a study of response to subunit inactivated influenza vaccine. TCRdb re-called the RT-PCR reads through MiXCR, storing one row per CDR3 protein. Of roughly 630,000 distinct CDR3 sequences in the sample, about 14% were seen once. This specimen consisted of PBMCs from blood, obtained around 14 days before vaccination. These receptors were collected from a man over 45 who received an inactivated influenza vaccine.

The chain carries TRBV4-3 and TRBJ2-7; the D gene is possibly TRBD2 (5 bases). The CDR3 spans 15 residues. Germline values: CDR1 LGHNA, CDR2 YSLEER. The V gene lost 1 base and the J gene lost 2 bases, with 12 bases spanning the gap. The CDR3 coding sequence is TGCGCCAGCAGCCAAGGGATTAGCGAGGCCTACGAGCAGTACTTC. As protein: CASSQGISEAYEQYF.

The chain recombines TRBV7-2 with TRBJ2-5; the D is unclear. V was trimmed by 5 bases and J by 1 base, leaving 5 bases between them. CDR1 and CDR2 from the germline V gene are SGHTA and FQGNSA. This CDR3 has 12 residues. CDR3 sequence: CASSVTQETQYF. The CDR3 DNA reads as TGTGCCAGCAGCGTGACCCAAGAGACCCAGTACTTC.

This chain connects TRBV25-1 to TRBJ2-7, with 12 bases aligning to TRBD2. After removal of 11 bases from V and 1 base from J, the junction contained 3 bases not matched to a gene. CDR1 is MGHDK, CDR2 SYGVNS, per germline. This CDR3 region has 13 residues. CDR3 residues: CAVGLAGSYEQYF. The CDR3 bases are TGTGCCGTCGGACTAGCGGGATCCTACGAGCAGTACTTC.

This clonotype was counted between two and nine times. The DNA of the CDR3 is TGTGCCAGCAGTTCCAAGTACCAAGAGACCCAGTACTTC. Amino acid sequence: CASSSKYQETQYF. This rearrangement joins TRBV27 to TRBJ2-5; no clear D gene. This CDR3 comprises 13 residues. Per germline, CDR1 MNHEY and CDR2 SMNVEV (reference sequence). Trimming removed 4 bases from V and 0 bases from J, with 6 bases in between.

The table lists this clonotype with a few counts. The J gene is TRBJ2-1, the V gene TRBV7-1, with 8 bases fitting TRBD2. TRBV7-1 is an open reading frame whose function is uncertain. The CDR3 runs 24 residues. The J segment lost 8 bases and the V segment lost 6 bases, leaving 39 bases of the junction unmatched. CDR3 amino acids: CASRSPTQPPSAALGRGGWYEQFF. CDR3 nucleotide sequence: TGTGCCAGCAGATCCCCCACCCAACCACCCTCGGCGGCTCTTGGACGGGGGGGCTGGTATGAGCAGTTCTTC.

This clonotype appeared many times. V usage is TRBV27 and J usage is TRBJ2-7, with 9 nucleotides matching TRBD1. The CDR3 is made up of 14 amino acids. V was pared by 3 bases and J by 5 bases, with 5 bases of the junction left unmatched. Germline lookup yields CDR1 MNHEY and CDR2 SMNVEV (reference sequence). The CDR3 region is CASSFAGQGNEQYF. The CDR3 DNA reads TGTGCCAGCAGTTTTGCGGGACAGGGAAACGAGCAGTACTTC.

This clonotype was detected many times. CDR3 region: CASTEGNRGNSYEQYF. Written as DNA, the CDR3 is TGTGCCAGCACCGAAGGGAACAGGGGGAACTCCTACGAGCAGTACTTC. V usage is TRBV6-2 or TRBV6-3 and J usage is TRBJ2-7; 8 bases match TRBD1. This CDR3 region has 16 residues. Germline V gives CDR1 MNHEY, CDR2 SVGEGT. V lost 7 bases and J lost 0; bases outside the gene matches: 11.

The chain is built from TRBV7-2 and TRBJ2-3; tentative D call: TRBD2 (5 bases). Germline V gene lookup returns CDR1 SGHTA and CDR2 FQGNSA. Trimming took off 3 bases at V and 3 bases at J, with 10 bases between the two ends. The CDR3 sequence is 14 residues long. CDR3 DNA: TGTGCCAGCAGCTTTTTGCCGGGGACAGATACGCAGTATTTT. Residues: CASSFLPGTDTQYF.

This clonotype was seen a handful of times. One end of the junction varies from germline; a read error may be responsible. The chain's CDR3 is CSVAGTGGGETQYF. CDR3 nucleotides: TGTAGCGTTGCCGGGACAGGGGGAGGCGAGACCCAGTACTTC. This sequence joins TRBV29-1 and TRBJ2-5, with 11 bases fitting TRBD1. The CDR3 spans 14 residues. Germline CDR1 reads SQVTM; CDR2 reads ANQGSEA.

This clonotype occurred a few times. The chain has TRBV7-9 and TRBJ2-7; 10 bases map to TRBD1. CDR3 length: 15 residues. Unmatched junction bases numbered 6, after V lost 5 bases and J lost 2 bases. Germline CDR1 and CDR2: SEHNR and FQNEAQ (reference sequence). The CDR3 nucleotides read TGTGCCAGCAGCCCAGGACAGGGGGGTACCTACGAGCAGTACTTC. Its protein is CASSPGQGGTYEQYF.

The chain recombines TRBV4-3 with TRBJ1-6, with a tentative D call TRBD1 (5 bases). The CDR3 has 17 residues. CDR1 is LGHNA, CDR2 YSLEER, per germline. The germline V and J ends were trimmed by 0 bases and 0 bases, with 9 bases remaining between them. CDR3 protein: CASSQDWGSSYNSPLHF. The CDR3 DNA reads TGCGCCAGCAGCCAAGATTGGGGGAGCTCCTATAATTCACCCCTCCACTTT.